Shown below are 13 T cell receptor beta chains from a single sample sequenced in a study of blood T cell repertoires in COVID-19. Sequencing was performed with immunoSEQ multiplex PCR; in TCRdb, only in-frame clones are kept and a portion is missing. Here the sample spans around 55,000 clones, roughly 90% being singletons. Sequences were obtained from peripheral blood. The receptors shown here come from a man in his forties with COVID-19, enrolled during active disease.

The rearrangement uses TRBV27 and TRBJ1-5, with a possible D match to TRBD1 (6 bases). V was clipped by 5 bases and J by 0 bases, with 14 bases between them. Germline V gene data show CDR1 as MNHEY and CDR2 as SMNVEV (reference sequence). The CDR3 has 16 amino acids. The DNA for the CDR3 is TGTGCCAGCAGTCTTACGGGACAACTTAGCAATCAGCCCCAGCATTTT. This translates into CASSLTGQLSNQPQHF.

The V call is TRBV27, the J call TRBJ1-2; 8 bases match TRBD1. The J segment lost 6 bases and the V segment lost 5 bases, leaving 17 bases of the junction unmatched. The CDR3 is 17 amino acids. The germline V gene has CDR1 MNHEY and CDR2 SMNVEV (reference sequence). The CDR3 here is CASSHRQGRPSYDGYTF. The CDR3 region has the DNA TGTGCCAGCAGTCACCGACAGGGGAGGCCCAGCTACGATGGCTACACCTTC.

The J gene is TRBJ1-1, the V gene TRBV2, with 7 bases identical to TRBD1. The CDR3 runs to 13 residues. The trim removed 8 bases at V and 0 bases at J, leaving 3 bases unmatched. Germline assignment: CDR1 SNHLY and CDR2 FYNNEI. The CDR3: CASLDRLNTEAFF. The DNA for the CDR3 is TGTGCCAGCTTGGACAGGTTGAACACTGAAGCTTTCTTT.

This clone was found once. V usage is TRBV2 and J usage is TRBJ1-2; TRBD1 matches at 7 bases. There are 15 residues in the CDR3. The germline gives CDR1 SNHLY, CDR2 FYNNEI. The junction had 11 bases not matched to a gene; V was cut back by 8 bases and J by 2 bases. CDR3 region: CASGPRGGLNYGYTF. CDR3 coding DNA: TGTGCCAGCGGACCAAGAGGGGGCCTGAACTATGGCTACACCTTC.

The J gene is TRBJ1-2, the V gene TRBV6-6; D not certain. CDR1 is MNHNY and CDR2 is SVGAGI in the germline V gene (reference sequence). The CDR3 length is 13 residues. Trimming removed 5 bases at V and 1 base at J, with 8 bases between. The CDR3 DNA follows: TGTGCCAGCAGTGCGTCGGGTAACTATGGCTACACCTTC. Protein: CASSASGNYGYTF.

The chain links TRBV2 to TRBJ2-1; 9 bases map to TRBD1. The CDR3 sequence is 15 residues long. Trimming at V came to 5 bases and at J to 4 bases, leaving 6 bases not matched to a gene. CDR1 SNHLY and CDR2 FYNNEI come from the germline V gene. CDR3 nucleotides: TGTGCCAGCAGTCGAACGGGACAGGGTTACAATGAGCAGTTCTTC. It is translated as CASSRTGQGYNEQFF.

This clone has a single count. This chain connects TRBV5-1 to TRBJ2-7; TRBD2 agrees at 7 bases. The CDR3 runs to 15 residues. V dropped 0 bases and J dropped 2; count of bases not matched to a gene: 5. Germline V gives CDR1 SGHRS, CDR2 YFSETQ. The CDR3 loop is CASSLVGGGTYEQYF. The DNA for the CDR3 is TGCGCCAGCAGCTTGGTCGGGGGAGGGACCTACGAGCAGTACTTC.

The rearrangement joins TRBV24-1 to TRBJ2-7, with 10 bases fitting TRBD2. CDR3 length: 15 amino acids. Germline V gives CDR1 KGHDR, CDR2 SFDVKD. V was clipped by 2 bases and J by 6 bases; unmatched bases: 6. The CDR3 DNA reads TGTGCCACCAGTGATTCCAGCGGGAGGGCAGGCGAGCAGTACTTC. Translated: CATSDSSGRAGEQYF.

The rearrangement uses TRBV10-1 and TRBJ1-5; D is possibly TRBD1 (6 bases). Per the germline V gene, CDR1 is WNHNN and CDR2 is SYGVQD (reference sequence). V was trimmed by 0 bases and J by 4 bases, leaving 13 bases between them. There are 16 residues in the CDR3. In nucleotides, the CDR3 is TGCGCCAGCAGTGAGTCGTCGAGGACAGATAATCAGCCCCAGCATTTT. Translated: CASSESSRTDNQPQHF.

The chain couples TRBV29-1 to TRBJ2-5, with TRBD1 identical over 8 bases. V lost 6 bases, J lost 5 bases, and 5 bases stayed unmatched. The CDR3 loop spans 12 amino acids. CDR1 SQVTM and CDR2 ANQGSEA come from the germline V gene. CDR3 DNA sequence: TGCAGCGTCGAGCAGGGGGCTGAGACCCAGTACTTC. Protein: CSVEQGAETQYF.

This clone was seen a handful of times. The CDR3 DNA follows: TGTGCCAGCAGTGATTTGAGGGCTGCAAGCTCTGGAAACACCATATATTTT. Its protein is CASSDLRAASSGNTIYF. The chain employs TRBV2 and TRBJ1-3; D unresolved. This CDR3 has 17 amino acids. Between the trimmed V and J ends, which lost 3 bases and 0 bases, there was a span of 15 bases. Germline CDR1 reads SNHLY; CDR2 reads FYNNEI.

The chain has TRBV7-2 and TRBJ1-5; 7 bases fit TRBD1. After removal of 3 bases from V and 3 bases from J, the junction contained 5 bases not matched to a gene. Per germline, CDR1 SGHTA and CDR2 FQGNSA. This CDR3 comprises 15 residues. CDR3 protein: CASSFQGVVNQPQHF. For the CDR3, the DNA is TGTGCCAGCAGCTTTCAGGGGGTCGTCAATCAGCCCCAGCATTTT.

V usage is TRBV19 and J usage is TRBJ2-1; 7 bases agree with TRBD2. After removal of 4 bases from V and 2 bases from J, the junction contained 8 bases not matched to a gene. This CDR3 spans 16 amino acids. CDR1 and CDR2 (germline): LNHDA, SQIVND (reference sequence). The CDR3 DNA reads TGTGCCAGTAGTAAGGGGAGGGAGGGCCCCTACAATGAGCAGTTCTTC. Residues: CASSKGREGPYNEQFF.